A single sample is the source of the 27 T cell receptor beta chains below, sequenced in a study of blood T cell repertoires in COVID-19. Repertoires were generated with immunoSEQ multiplex PCR, while TCRdb's copy carries only in-frame clones and drops some. The sample yields roughly 100,000 clones, around 74% seen once. Sequences were obtained from peripheral blood. The origin of the receptors is an older woman with acute or convalescent COVID-19.

V usage is TRBV10-1 and J usage is TRBJ2-2; 12 bases agree with TRBD1. The germline gives CDR1 WNHNN, CDR2 SYGVQD (reference sequence). This CDR3 has 15 amino acids. The junction had 5 bases not matched to a gene; V was cut back by 6 bases and J by 6 bases. CDR3 coding DNA: TGCGCCAGCAGCTTGGGGACAGGGGGCCCCGGGGAGCTGTTTTTT. It translates to CASSLGTGGPGELFF.

The V call is TRBV28, the J call TRBJ1-2; perhaps TRBD1 as D (5 bases). V shed 4 bases and J shed 2 bases, with 11 bases lying between them. The V gene's germline CDR1 is MDHEN and CDR2 SYDVKM. This CDR3 has 14 residues. The CDR3 sequence is CASSYNRPNYGYTF. The CDR3 nucleotides are TGTGCCAGCAGTTATAACAGGCCCAACTATGGCTACACCTTC.

The chain employs TRBV19 and TRBJ1-5, with 9 bases that match TRBD1. Trimming took 7 bases from V and 1 from J; bases not matched to a gene: 5. Germline V gene data show CDR1 as LNHDA and CDR2 as SQIVND (reference sequence). This CDR3 is built from 15 residues. The CDR3 is CASTLGQGSNQPQHF. Written as DNA, the CDR3 is TGTGCCAGTACCCTAGGACAGGGGAGCAATCAGCCCCAGCATTTT.

The chain is built from TRBV4-1 and TRBJ2-1; D gene unclear. V lost 4 bases, J lost 0 bases, and 10 bases lay in between. This CDR3 contains 15 residues. Germline values: CDR1 MGHRA, CDR2 YSYEKL. CDR3 sequence reads: CASSPAMSSYNEQFF. In DNA form, the CDR3 reads TGCGCCAGCAGCCCTGCTATGAGCTCCTACAATGAGCAGTTCTTC.

The rearrangement links TRBV30 to TRBJ2-1; 13 bases are shared with TRBD2. Germline CDR1 reads GTSNPN; CDR2 reads SVGIG (reference sequence). The CDR3 length is 15 residues. After removal of 5 bases from V and 6 bases from J, the junction contained 7 bases not matched to a gene. CDR3 loop: CAWALAGGPVNEQFF. DNA for the CDR3: TGTGCCTGGGCACTAGCGGGGGGGCCGGTCAATGAGCAGTTCTTC.

The rearrangement joins TRBV6-2 or TRBV6-3 to TRBJ1-2; unclear D gene. Per the germline V gene, CDR1 is MNHEY and CDR2 is SVGEGT. V was cut by 3 bases and J by 8 bases, with 10 bases left in between. CDR3 length: 12 amino acids. CDR3 residues: CASSYEFEGYTF. The CDR3 region has the DNA TGTGCCAGCAGTTATGAGTTCGAGGGCTACACCTTC.

This chain's CDR3 is CASSGSGTGYEKLFF. CDR3 nucleotides: TGTGCCAGCAGCGGCTCCGGGACAGGGTATGAAAAACTGTTTTTT. The chain recombines TRBV9 with TRBJ1-4; 9 bases map to TRBD1. Per germline, CDR1 SGDLS and CDR2 YYNGEE. The CDR3 runs 15 residues. With V trimmed by 3 bases and J by 6 bases, 6 bases remained unmatched. Looking up the rest from reference TRBV9 and TRBJ1-4 gives the full variable domain: DSGVTQTPKHLITATGQRVTLRCSPRSGDLSVYWYQQSLDQGLQFLIQYYNGEERAKGNILERFSAQQFPDLHSELNLSSLELGDSALYFCASSGSGTGYEKLFFGSGTQLSVL.

The V call is TRBV6-6, the J call TRBJ2-7, with 11 bases fitting TRBD1. Germline CDR1 and CDR2: MNHNY and SVGAGI (reference sequence). With V trimmed by 7 bases and J by 4 bases, 9 bases remained unmatched. This CDR3 is 15 amino acids long. The CDR3 bases are TGTGCCAGCACCGCGAGGACAGGGGGCTTTTACGAGCAGTACTTC. Translated, it gives CASTARTGGFYEQYF.

This clone has only one observation. The chain links TRBV6-5 to TRBJ1-6; possible D gene TRBD1, 6 bases. V lost 7 bases to trimming and J lost 7 bases, with 14 bases between them. This CDR3 is 14 amino acids long. Germline-derived CDR1 and CDR2 are MNHEY and SVGAGI. The CDR3 here is CASTAGVRNSPLHF. Here the CDR3 DNA reads TGTGCCAGCACGGCAGGGGTGAGGAATTCACCCCTCCACTTT.

This clone has a handful of counts. The chain joins TRBV5-5 to TRBJ1-5, with no clear D. The length of the CDR3 is 15 residues. V gave up 5 bases and J gave up 1 base, with 13 bases separating them. Per germline, CDR1 SGHKS and CDR2 YYEKEE (reference sequence). DNA for the CDR3: TGTGCCAGCAGAATAGCGACGGGGAGCAATCAGCCCCAGCATTTT. It encodes CASRIATGSNQPQHF.

This clone was seen only a few times. This rearrangement joins TRBV5-6 to TRBJ1-5; 9 bases are shared with TRBD1. The V segment lost 3 bases and the J segment 4 bases; nucleotides outside the gene matches: 14. CDR3 length: 18 amino acids. Per the germline V gene, CDR1 is SGHDT and CDR2 is YYEEEE. This CDR3 is CASSSLRGQGQGNQPQHF. In DNA, the CDR3 is TGTGCCAGCAGCTCCCTCCGGGGACAGGGCCAGGGGAATCAGCCCCAGCATTTT.

This clone was observed a handful of times. The chain carries TRBV19 and TRBJ1-5; D possibly corresponds to TRBD1 (6 bases). Germline V gene data show CDR1 as LNHDA and CDR2 as SQIVND (reference sequence). The CDR3 sequence is 15 residues long. V dropped 5 bases and J dropped 4 bases, with 15 bases sitting between them. In nucleotides, the CDR3 is TGTGCCAGTAGTCAACAGGGTATAGGAAATCAGCCCCAGCATTTT. Amino acid sequence: CASSQQGIGNQPQHF.

The rearrangement joins TRBV5-1 to TRBJ2-7; the D gene is possibly TRBD1 (6 bases). CDR3 length equals 13 residues. CDR1 and CDR2 (germline): SGHRS, YFSETQ. V was shortened by 4 bases and J by 5 bases, with 13 bases between the two germline ends. The CDR3 DNA sequence: TGCGCCAGCAGCCCTGACAGGACGAACGAGCAGTACTTC. Protein: CASSPDRTNEQYF.

V and J are TRBV7-9 and TRBJ2-3; D gene unclear. CDR3 length equals 13 residues. Germline lookup yields CDR1 SEHNR and CDR2 FQNEAQ (reference sequence). The V end lost 3 bases, the J end lost 1 base, and 5 bases lay between the germline ends. CDR3 in DNA: TGTGCCAGCAGCTTCGGTGGCACAGATACGCAGTATTTT. This gives the protein CASSFGGTDTQYF. The full variable domain, in which reference TRBV7-9 and TRBJ2-3 provide the parts outside the CDR3, is DTGVSQNPRHKITKRGQNVTFRCDPISEHNRLYWYRQTLGQGPEFLTYFQNEAQLEKSRLLSDRFSAERPKGSFSTLEIQRTEQGDSAMYLCASSFGGTDTQYFGPGTRLTVL.

The CDR3 region is CASSLSRGTGEGNEQFF. The DNA of the CDR3 is TGTGCCAGCAGTTTAAGTCGCGGGACAGGGGAGGGCAATGAGCAGTTCTTC. The genes are TRBV27 and TRBJ2-1, with 10 bases lining up with TRBD1. Germline trimming cut 2 bases from V and 6 bases from J; bases unmatched to any gene: 10. Germline values: CDR1 MNHEY, CDR2 SMNVEV (reference sequence). The CDR3 runs 17 residues.

The chain links TRBV6-1 to TRBJ2-7, with 9 bases that match TRBD1. The CDR3 loop spans 14 amino acids. V shed 6 bases and J 2 bases; nucleotides not matched to a gene: 5. Looked up from germline, CDR1 is MNHNS and CDR2 is SASEGT. CDR3 sequence: CASRWTGAAYEQYF. The CDR3 DNA reads TGTGCCAGCAGGTGGACAGGGGCGGCCTACGAGCAGTACTTC.

J is TRBJ1-2 and V is TRBV18; 7 bases match TRBD1. CDR3 length: 15 residues. Germline CDR1 reads KGHSH; CDR2 reads LQKENI. V lost 0 bases to trimming and J lost 4 bases; unmatched junction nucleotides: 5. CDR3 sequence reads: CASSPPGTEAYGYTF. The CDR3 DNA reads TGTGCCAGCTCACCACCCGGGACAGAAGCCTATGGCTACACCTTC.

The chain employs TRBV6-2 or TRBV6-3 and TRBJ1-1; 7 positions agree with TRBD1. This CDR3 has 15 residues. The junction had 5 bases not matched to a gene; V was cut back by 4 bases and J by 0 bases. The germline V gene encodes CDR1 MNHEY and CDR2 SVGEGT. CDR3 protein: CASSLRGLMNTEAFF. CDR3 coding DNA: TGTGCCAGCAGTTTAAGGGGGCTGATGAACACTGAAGCTTTCTTT.

V usage is TRBV4-2 and J usage is TRBJ2-6; TRBD2 is a possible D gene (5 bases). V was shortened by 1 base and J by 4 bases, with 8 bases between the two germline ends. The CDR3 covers 15 residues. From germline, CDR1 is LGHNA and CDR2 YNFKEQ. CDR3 in amino acids: CASSQAGVGANVLTF. The CDR3 DNA is TGTGCCAGCAGCCAAGCCGGGGTCGGGGCCAACGTCCTGACTTTC.

This clone came up a few times. The chain combines TRBV6-5 with TRBJ1-2; D ambiguous. The CDR3 loop spans 13 amino acids. V lost 7 bases and J 4 bases, leaving 13 bases between the germline ends. Looked up from germline, CDR1 is MNHEY and CDR2 is SVGAGI. The CDR3 sequence is CASTPSSRYGYTF. CDR3 DNA sequence: TGTGCCAGCACCCCATCGTCGCGCTATGGCTACACCTTC.

This clone was picked up many times. V usage is TRBV7-2 and J usage is TRBJ1-2; 7 bases align to TRBD1. Losses at the gene ends were 2 bases for V and 4 bases for J; bases not matched to a gene: 4. Germline V lookup: CDR1 SGHTA, CDR2 FQGNSA. The length of the CDR3 is 14 residues. CDR3 in amino acids: CASSLTRDSYGYTF. CDR3 nucleotides: TGTGCCAGCAGCTTAACCCGGGACAGCTATGGCTACACCTTC.

This clone was seen at least ten times. The CDR3 sequence is CASSSGSYGYTF. DNA of the CDR3: TGTGCCAGCAGCAGCGGGAGCTATGGCTACACCTTC. The V and J genes are TRBV5-6 and TRBJ1-2; unclear D gene. The CDR3 runs to 12 residues. Germline loops: CDR1 SGHDT, CDR2 YYEEEE. V dropped 4 bases and J dropped 4 bases, with 8 bases sitting between them.

V is TRBV6-2 or TRBV6-3 and J is TRBJ2-5; a weak D match, TRBD2 (5 bases). The length of the CDR3 is 13 residues. Germline lookup yields CDR1 MNHEY and CDR2 SVGEGT. V lost 2 bases to trimming and J lost 6 bases, with 10 bases between them. The CDR3 DNA follows: TGTGCCAGCAGTTACCGGGGTAGTCAGACCCAGTACTTC. This encodes CASSYRGSQTQYF.

The rearrangement uses TRBV28 and TRBJ1-5; D is uncertain. The CDR3 totals 17 residues. The V end lost 4 bases, the J end lost 0 bases, and 16 bases lay between the germline ends. Germline values: CDR1 MDHEN, CDR2 SYDVKM. The CDR3 DNA sequence: TGTGCCAGCAGTTCCCTTATACGCCGGGTTAGCAATCAGCCCCAGCATTTT. Protein sequence: CASSSLIRRVSNQPQHF.

The chain uses TRBV2 and TRBJ1-5; D unresolved. The V end was cut by 4 bases, the J end by 0 bases, with 7 bases between. Germline V CDR1 and CDR2: SNHLY, FYNNEI. The CDR3 totals 14 residues. Written as DNA, the CDR3 is TGTGCCAGCAGTGGGCAGTATAGCAATCAGCCCCAGCATTTT. Its translation is CASSGQYSNQPQHF.

The chain joins TRBV6-2 or TRBV6-3 to TRBJ2-2, with 11 nucleotides matching TRBD1. Germline V gives CDR1 MNHEY, CDR2 SVGEGT. With V trimmed by 5 bases and J by 0 bases, 2 bases remained unmatched. The CDR3 consists of 16 residues. CDR3 nucleotides: TGTGCCAGCAGTCGGACAGGGGGCCCGAACACCGGGGAGCTGTTTTTT. This encodes CASSRTGGPNTGELFF.

V is TRBV27 and J is TRBJ1-6; 11 bases fit TRBD1. The CDR3 has 16 residues. V trimming: 1 base; J trimming: 11 bases; junction bases outside the gene matches: 7. Looked up from germline, CDR1 is MNHEY and CDR2 is SMNVEV (reference sequence). CDR3 residues: CASSLLSPGQGAPLHF. The CDR3, as DNA: TGTGCCAGCAGTTTATTGTCCCCGGGACAGGGGGCACCCCTCCACTTT.